These 10 T cell receptor beta chains originate from one sample sequenced in a study of cytomegalovirus exposure and HLA in healthy donors. A multiplex PCR was run with 60 Vbeta primers and 13 Jbeta primers. The assay was immunoSEQ multiplex PCR, and TCRdb's table has in-frame clones only and misses some. Here the sample spans about 190,000 clones, 70% to 90% being singletons. The specimen sequenced was PBMCs. The receptors come from a woman aged 30 to 39 in good health and CMV-seronegative.

V gene TRBV5-1 combines with J gene TRBJ1-3; D gene uncertain. The CDR3 length is 13 residues. With 5 bases removed from V and 2 bases from J, the gap between germline ends came to 8 bases. The germline CDR1 and CDR2 sequences are SGHRS and YFSETQ. The CDR3 DNA sequence: TGCGCCAGCAGTGAGGGCCCTGGAAACACCATATATTTT. It translates to CASSEGPGNTIYF.

The chain joins TRBV7-2 to TRBJ2-7, with TRBD2 matching over 10 bases. The CDR3 contains 14 residues. V lost 3 bases, J lost 6 bases, and 5 bases stayed unmatched. Per germline, CDR1 SGHTA and CDR2 FQGNSA. CDR3 in DNA: TGTGCCAGCAGCTTCCAAGCGGGAGGGGCCGAGCAGTACTTC. This codes for CASSFQAGGAEQYF.

CDR3 bases: TGCGCCAGCAGCCAAGCCCACGGGACTAGCAACAATGAGCAGTTCTTC. It is translated as CASSQAHGTSNNEQFF. V and J are TRBV4-3 and TRBJ2-1, with 9 bases that match TRBD2. Per germline, CDR1 LGHNA and CDR2 YSLEER. The ends lost 1 base at V and 5 bases at J; junction bases unmatched: 6. This CDR3 spans 16 amino acids.

The chain is built from TRBV18 and TRBJ1-4; TRBD1 agrees at 8 bases. The CDR3 has 14 residues. V gave up 6 bases and J gave up 8 bases; unmatched junction bases: 8. CDR1 and CDR2 (germline): KGHSH, LQKENI. This CDR3 is CASSLSGGREKLFF. CDR3 bases: TGTGCCAGCTCCCTGTCAGGGGGCCGGGAAAAACTGTTTTTT.

V usage is TRBV7-2 and J usage is TRBJ1-1; D gene uncertain. The ends were cut back, 3 bases at V and 3 bases at J, with 11 bases in the middle. Germline lookup yields CDR1 SGHTA and CDR2 FQGNSA. This CDR3 comprises 14 residues. The CDR3 region is CASSFYNIDTEAFF. The CDR3 DNA is TGTGCCAGCAGCTTTTATAACATTGACACTGAAGCTTTCTTT.

J is TRBJ1-1 and V is TRBV5-1; no clear D gene. Trimming took 7 bases from V and 1 from J, leaving 11 bases between them. The CDR3 length is 13 residues. The V gene's germline CDR1 is SGHRS and CDR2 YFSETQ. CDR3 sequence: CASALSGNTEAFF. The CDR3 region has the DNA TGCGCCAGCGCTCTGAGTGGGAACACTGAAGCTTTCTTT.

The V gene is TRBV18, the J gene TRBJ2-7; weak D call: TRBD1 (8 bases). V lost 0 bases, J lost 4 bases, and 16 bases lay in between. From germline, CDR1 is KGHSH and CDR2 LQKENI. This CDR3 is 16 amino acids long. Written as DNA, the CDR3 is TGTGCCAGCTCACCACCAGGACAGGGAGGGGGTTACGAGCAGTACTTC. Its protein product is CASSPPGQGGGYEQYF. Variable domain in full (rest from reference TRBV18 and TRBJ2-7): NAGVMQNPRHLVRRRGQEARLRCSPMKGHSHVYWYRQLPEEGLKFMVYLQKENIIDESGMPKERFSAEFPKEGPSILRIQQVVRGDSAAYFCASSPPGQGGGYEQYFGPGTRLTVT.

This clone was detected only a few times. V usage is TRBV13 and J usage is TRBJ2-7; possibly TRBD1 for D (6 bases). Germline V gene lookup returns CDR1 PRHDT and CDR2 FYEKMQ (reference sequence). Trimming cost V 5 bases and J 0 bases, with 14 bases left between them. The CDR3 totals 15 residues. The CDR3 nucleotides read TGTGCCAGCAGCGCACAGGGAAAAATCTCCTACGAGCAGTACTTC. This translates into CASSAQGKISYEQYF.

V and J are TRBV4-3 and TRBJ2-7; no clear D. The V end lost 1 base, the J end lost 1 base, and 8 bases lay between the germline ends. This CDR3 is built from 14 residues. The V gene's germline CDR1 is LGHNA and CDR2 YSLEER. The CDR3 spells CASSQVGMSYEQYF. For the CDR3, the DNA is TGCGCCAGCAGCCAAGTGGGCATGTCCTACGAGCAGTACTTC.

This chain connects TRBV7-3 to TRBJ2-3, with 9 bases fitting TRBD2. CDR3 length: 17 amino acids. Germline-derived CDR1 and CDR2 are SGHTA and FQGTGA. With V trimmed by 5 bases and J by 3 bases, 12 bases remained unmatched. For the CDR3, the DNA is TGTGCCAGCAGCCCAAGCTGGGCGGGAGGGGGTACAGATACGCAGTATTTT. As protein: CASSPSWAGGGTDTQYF.